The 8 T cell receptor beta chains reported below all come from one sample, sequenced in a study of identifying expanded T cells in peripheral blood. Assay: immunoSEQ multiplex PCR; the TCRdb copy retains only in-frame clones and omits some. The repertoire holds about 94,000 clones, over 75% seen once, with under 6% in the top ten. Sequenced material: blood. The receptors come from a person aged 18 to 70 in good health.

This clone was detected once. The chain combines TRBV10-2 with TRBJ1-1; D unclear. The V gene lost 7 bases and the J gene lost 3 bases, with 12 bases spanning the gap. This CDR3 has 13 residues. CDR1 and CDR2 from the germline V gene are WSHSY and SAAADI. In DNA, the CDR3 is TGCGCCAGCACATTATCTGGGGACACTGAAGCTTTCTTT. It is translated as CASTLSGDTEAFF.

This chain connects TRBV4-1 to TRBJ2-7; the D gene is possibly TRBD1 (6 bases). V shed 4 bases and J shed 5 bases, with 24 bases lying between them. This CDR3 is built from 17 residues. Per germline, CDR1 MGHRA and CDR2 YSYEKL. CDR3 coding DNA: TGCGCCAGCAGCCCGGTAGGGGGTAGCCCCTCGCCCCACGAGCAGTACTTC. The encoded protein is CASSPVGGSPSPHEQYF.

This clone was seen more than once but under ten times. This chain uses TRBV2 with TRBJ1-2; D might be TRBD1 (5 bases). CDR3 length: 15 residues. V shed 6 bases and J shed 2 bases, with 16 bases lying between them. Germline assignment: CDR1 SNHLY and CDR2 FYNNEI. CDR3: CASSDLGTGNYGYTF. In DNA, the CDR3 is TGTGCCAGCAGCGACCTCGGGACGGGAAACTATGGCTACACCTTC.

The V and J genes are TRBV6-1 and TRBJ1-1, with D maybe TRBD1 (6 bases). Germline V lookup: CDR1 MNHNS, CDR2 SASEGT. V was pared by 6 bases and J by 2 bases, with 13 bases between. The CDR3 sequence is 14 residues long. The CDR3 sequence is CASRTGTLNTEAFF. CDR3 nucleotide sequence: TGTGCCAGCAGGACCGGGACACTCAACACTGAAGCTTTCTTT.

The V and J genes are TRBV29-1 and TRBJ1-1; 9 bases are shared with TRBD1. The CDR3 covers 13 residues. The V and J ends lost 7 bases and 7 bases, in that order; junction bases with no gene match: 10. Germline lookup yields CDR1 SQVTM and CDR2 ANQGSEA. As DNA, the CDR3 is TGCAGCGCCAGGAAGGGGACAGGGCTTGAAGCTTTCTTT. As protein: CSARKGTGLEAFF.

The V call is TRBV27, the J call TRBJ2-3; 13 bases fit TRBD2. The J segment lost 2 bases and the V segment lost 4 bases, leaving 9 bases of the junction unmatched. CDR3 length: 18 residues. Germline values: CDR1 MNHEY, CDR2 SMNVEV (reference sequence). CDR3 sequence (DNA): TGTGCCAGCAGTTCTGGACTAGCGGGAGAGGGGGTCACAGATACGCAGTATTTT. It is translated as CASSSGLAGEGVTDTQYF.

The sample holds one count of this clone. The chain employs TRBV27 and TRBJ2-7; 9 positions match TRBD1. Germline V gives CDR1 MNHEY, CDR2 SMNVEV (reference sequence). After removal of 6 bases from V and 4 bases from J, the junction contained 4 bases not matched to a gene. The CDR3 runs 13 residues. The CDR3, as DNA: TGTGCCAGCAGCCCGGGACAGGGTTACGAGCAGTACTTC. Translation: CASSPGQGYEQYF.

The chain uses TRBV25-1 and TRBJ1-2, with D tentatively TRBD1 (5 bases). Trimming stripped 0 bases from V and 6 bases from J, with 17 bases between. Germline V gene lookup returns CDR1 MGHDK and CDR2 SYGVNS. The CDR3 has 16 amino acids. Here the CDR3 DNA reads TGTGCCAGCAGTGAATATGGGGAGGGACCCCTAGATGGCTACACCTTC. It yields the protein CASSEYGEGPLDGYTF.